This TCR beta chain was observed in a study of lymphopenia after photon versus proton radiotherapy. Sequencing was performed with immunoSEQ multiplex PCR; in TCRdb, only in-frame clones are kept and a portion is missing. The table shows approximately 170,000 clones, with 88% occurring only once. This clonotype was obtained from a middle-aged man with gastric cancer. The sequencing used peripheral blood, collected from a patient treated with photon-based radiotherapy.

The CDR3 DNA sequence: TGTGCCAGCAGTACTAGTAGTGCTACCCAGTACTTC. This translates into CASSTSSATQYF. This sequence joins TRBV6-6 and TRBJ2-5; D might be TRBD2 (5 bases). The CDR3 is made up of 12 amino acids. Trimming removed 5 bases from V and 8 bases from J, with 12 bases in between. Germline assignment: CDR1 MNHNY and CDR2 SVGAGI (reference sequence).